This T cell receptor (beta chain) was sequenced for a study of identical twins (dated by TCRdb to the mid-2010s). Regarding the research as a whole: The study deep-sequenced TCR alpha and beta repertoires from monozygotic twins, unrelated adults of various ages and cord blood to test whether fetal clonotypes persist. Replicate twin experiments were performed at different times using different library preparation protocols to rule out contamination. Study-level results and caveats: Invariant T cells such as MAIT and iNKT could partly confound zero-insertion analyses, although diverse VJ usage argued against such confounding for most clonotypes. In monozygotic twins, out-of-frame TCR alpha sharing was systematically underestimated by recombination models, although the models agreed with sharing between unrelated individuals. The excess sharing between twins in beta out-of-frame sequences was weaker because fewer shared sequences reduced the signal-to-noise ratio. Fewer insertions were carried by abundant cord blood beta clonotypes, a similar but weaker trend appeared in young adult naive repertoires, and no such trend appeared in memory repertoires. Compared with coincidental sharing between unrelated individuals, out-of-frame TCR alpha sequences shared between twins showed an excess of sequences with low generation probability. Because the same donors could not be followed over many years, the conclusions depended on cross-sectional statistical analysis.

Only healthy Caucasian donors were included. Using Miltenyi CD45RO+ enrichment and human naive T-cell isolation kits, memory (CD45RO+) and naive T cells were isolated from PBMC. The library was produced with 5' RACE. Data came from an Illumina HiSeq 2000. Template switching added a universal primer binding site, and the final cDNA carried a unique molecular identifier that allowed TCR cDNA molecules to be counted accurately. First-strand cDNA for TCR alpha and beta chains was synthesized from specific primers in the conserved constant-segment region. To control for contamination, each cDNA library was double barcoded with a SMART-Mk sample barcode plus Illumina barcodes. TruSeq adapter sequences, together with Illumina sample barcodes, were added in two successive PCR steps. The TCR alpha and beta cDNA libraries were sequenced on the Illumina HiSeq platform using custom primers. The paper's data handling went like this. MiGEC processed the raw reads to extract unique molecular identifiers, while MiXCR was used to determine the CDR3 positions. Recombination models were inferred per individual with the repgenHMM and IGoR tools using an EM algorithm. Shared clonotype analysis was performed with the tcR package in R, normalizing sharing by the product of cloneset sizes. Out-of-frame nonproductive sequences were analyzed to study raw recombination free of thymic and clonal selection effects. The public reads were run again by TCRdb, first through fastp at Q25 and then through MiXCR, and only productive beta chains were kept. Every CDR3 protein is listed once, alongside the most common genes and DNA of its rows. These V and J calls are TCRdb output, not the study's own analysis. Within this sample are around 140,000 distinct CDR3 sequences, with roughly 3.3% of them counted one time only. 8.1% of the sample comes from the top ten.

V is cut by 1 base and J by 4 bases, and the space between the germline ends is 10 bases. The CDR3 runs 14 amino acids, cysteine and phenylalanine included. The DNA shown is the 42-base CDR3, in frame from base 1. This clonotype was found many times. Its target antigen remains unknown. No base quality values were provided; no much bigger clone lies one nucleotide off. The chain is made from TRBV12-3 or TRBV12-4 and TRBJ2-5; no confident D gene assignment can be made. This receptor was identified in a man aged 18 to 29 in good health. Sequences were obtained from memory T cells sorted from blood. The cell subset or site label, read with the paper, signifies: CD45RO+ enriched T cells. CDR3 loop: CASSLGISGETQYF. In nucleotide form, the sequence is TGTGCCAGCAGTTTAGGGATTTCGGGAGAGACCCAGTACTTC.